This TCR beta chain was captured in a study of response to subunit inactivated influenza vaccine. This CDR3 has 13 residues. Per the germline V gene, CDR1 is SGHKS and CDR2 is YYEKEE (reference sequence). The germline V and J ends were trimmed by 2 bases and 6 bases, with 12 bases remaining between them. Using its own MiXCR run on the RT-PCR reads, TCRdb lists one record per CDR3 protein. The data show about 620,000 distinct CDR3 sequences, around 10% seen once. These records were also assigned to another study, of T cells expressing NK-cell markers. From that study: Scientists made TCR beta cDNA using 5'RACE template switching with UMIs. Of CD8+ T cells, about 1.0-8% belonged to dominant NKG2C+ clonotypes in roughly 6 donors.

This sequence originates from a man between 50 and 59 years old who received an inactivated influenza vaccine. This material consisted of PBMCs from blood, taken on the day of vaccination. The V and J genes are TRBV5-5 and TRBJ2-7; D remains ambiguous. The chain's CDR3 is CASSFSTALEQYF. The CDR3 DNA is TGTGCCAGCAGCTTCTCGACTGCGCTCGAGCAGTACTTC.